The 10 T cell receptor beta chains reported below all come from one sample, sequenced in a study of T cells of healthy individuals. In TCRdb, the 5' RACE reads were re-called with MiXCR into one record per CDR3 protein. The table lists around 83,000 distinct CDR3 sequences, about 5.5% of them singletons. These receptors were collected from a female donor in good health.

This clonotype was seen ten or more times. This sequence joins TRBV6-4 and TRBJ2-2; a possible D gene is TRBD1 (6 bases). The V gene lost 6 bases and the J gene lost 7 bases, with 9 bases spanning the gap. The CDR3 covers 12 residues. CDR1 and CDR2 (germline): MRHNA, SNTAGT. The CDR3 nucleotides are TGTGCCAGCAGACAGGGCGACGGGGAGCTGTTTTTT. It is translated as CASRQGDGELFF.

There are many counts of this clonotype. The J gene is TRBJ2-4, the V gene TRBV20-1; D ambiguous. Deletions cut 0 bases from V and 7 bases from J, with 13 bases between. Germline CDR1 DFQATT, CDR2 SNEGSKA (reference sequence). This CDR3 region has 14 residues. CDR3 region: CSARDHIFGNIQYF. In DNA form, the CDR3 reads TGCAGTGCTAGAGATCACATATTTGGGAACATTCAGTACTTC.

This clonotype was found many times. The genes are TRBV7-2 and TRBJ1-1; D is perhaps TRBD1 (5 bases). V lost 5 bases to trimming and J lost 7 bases, with 14 bases between them. Germline V gene lookup returns CDR1 SGHTA and CDR2 FQGNSA. CDR3 length equals 13 residues. CDR3 residues: CASSREGGGEAFF. The CDR3, as DNA: TGTGCCAGCAGCCGAGAGGGCGGGGGTGAAGCTTTCTTT.

A note on this clonotype: One end of the junction does not line up with germline, which may come from a read error. The CDR3 DNA sequence: TGTGTCAGCAGTTTAATAGGGCTAGCGGGTACGAATGAGCAGTTCTTC. The encoded protein is CVSSLIGLAGTNEQFF. The chain is built from TRBV28 and TRBJ2-1, with 8 nucleotides matching TRBD2. The CDR3 totals 16 residues. The germline V gene has CDR1 MDHEN and CDR2 SYDVKM.

This clonotype appeared many times. The chain combines TRBV2 with TRBJ2-1; 9 bases match TRBD1. CDR3 length: 15 amino acids. Per the germline V gene, CDR1 is SNHLY and CDR2 is FYNNEI. J gave up 2 bases and V 11 bases, and 10 bases lay outside the gene matches. Here the CDR3 reads CAGTQGQGAYNEQFF. For the CDR3, the DNA is TGTGCCGGAACCCAGGGACAGGGCGCCTACAATGAGCAGTTCTTC.

This clonotype was observed many times. The CDR3 sequence: CASSYSSQGDGYGYTF. CDR3 coding DNA: TGTGCCAGCAGTTACTCCTCACAGGGTGACGGCTATGGCTACACCTTC. The chain couples TRBV6-2 or TRBV6-3 to TRBJ1-2; D perhaps matches TRBD1 (6 bases). V gave up 0 bases and J gave up 4 bases, with 15 bases separating them. Germline CDR1 MNHEY, CDR2 SVGEGT. The CDR3 loop spans 16 amino acids.

This clonotype was found a few times. The J gene is TRBJ2-7, the V gene TRBV7-2; D not resolved. The CDR3 is made up of 12 amino acids. Germline-derived CDR1 and CDR2 are SGHTA and FQGNSA. Deletions cut 6 bases from V and 6 bases from J, with 12 bases between. The CDR3 DNA is TGTGCCAGCAGTCAAAACTCTCTCGAGCAGTACTTC. Amino acid sequence: CASSQNSLEQYF. Complete variable domain (other parts from reference TRBV7-2 and TRBJ2-7): GAGVSQSPSNKVTEKGKDVELRCDPISGHTALYWYRQSLGQGLEFLIYFQGNSAPDKSGLPSDRFSAERTGGSVSTLTIQRTQQEDSAVYLCASSQNSLEQYFGPGTRLTVT.

This clonotype was recorded a few times. This chain joins TRBV6-1 and TRBJ2-4, with D hard to call. Germline CDR1 MNHNS, CDR2 SASEGT. The length of the CDR3 is 15 residues. With 2 bases removed from V and 0 bases from J, the gap between germline ends came to 8 bases. In DNA form, the CDR3 reads TGTGCCAGCAGTGAAAACGGGTTAGCCAAAAACATTCAGTACTTC. This gives the protein CASSENGLAKNIQYF.

V usage is TRBV6-5 and J usage is TRBJ1-2; no firm D call. The CDR3 sequence is 14 residues long. V was trimmed by 6 bases and J by 6 bases, leaving 17 bases between them. Germline V gives CDR1 MNHEY, CDR2 SVGAGI. CDR3 region: CASRPLGLTDGYTF. CDR3 DNA sequence: TGTGCCAGCAGACCGCTCGGGCTAACGGATGGCTACACCTTC.

This clonotype has ten or more counts. The chain employs TRBV4-1 and TRBJ1-2, with D unresolved. This CDR3 has 15 residues. V was trimmed by 0 bases and J by 8 bases, leaving 16 bases between them. Germline V gene lookup returns CDR1 MGHRA and CDR2 YSYEKL. In DNA form, the CDR3 reads TGCGCCAGCAGCCAAGATCAGGCAGTTCCATGGGGCTACACCTTC. It encodes CASSQDQAVPWGYTF.